The clone carrying this TCR beta chain showed up just once. What it recognizes is unknown. These data come from a study of cytomegalovirus exposure and HLA in healthy donors. General study results and limits: Some V segments could not be told apart, so they were left out, TRBV6-2 and TRBV6-3 among them. The authors listed 150 to 200 TCR beta chains as cytomegalovirus-associated. Later analysis identified several of the most significant clusters that appeared linked to common viral pathogens. For presence/absence analyses, sequencing depth was assumed to be roughly uniform across donors.

Researchers ran the PCR with 60 Vbeta and 13 Jbeta primers. Clones were read by immunoSEQ multiplex PCR, and TCRdb kept only the in-frame ones, dropping some. The repertoire has approximately 140,000 clones, 75% to 80% of them found once; the top ten carry roughly 4.9%. This CDR3 spans 12 amino acids. Deletions cut 6 bases from V and 7 bases from J, with 13 bases between. Germline loops: CDR1 SGHAT, CDR2 FQNNGV. Input material: PBMCs. The V call is TRBV11-2, the J call TRBJ2-7; D may be TRBD2 (6 bases). The clonotype was recovered from a woman aged 50 to 60 in good health and CMV-seronegative. The CDR3 region is CASRRLSGEQYF. Here the CDR3 DNA reads TGTGCCAGCAGAAGGCTAAGCGGGGAGCAGTACTTC.